The 17 T cell receptor beta chains below come from one sample, sequenced in a study of T cells in Graves' hyperthyroidism and ophthalmopathy. RNA transcripts served as the template for amplifying TCR beta CDR3 regions. Initially, a first-round RT-PCR of the TCR CDR3 employed the HTBI primer set. Using its own MiXCR run on the multiplex PCR reads, TCRdb lists one record per CDR3 protein. The sample includes hundreds of thousands of distinct CDR3 sequences, 15% to 20% of them seen just once. The sequencing input was blood. The receptors shown here come from a woman in her twenties or thirties with Graves' hyperthyroidism.

Only a few counts were recorded for this clonotype. This chain links TRBV12-5 with TRBJ2-3, with a tentative D call TRBD2 (5 bases). Per germline, CDR1 LGHNT and CDR2 FRNRAP. CDR3 length: 13 amino acids. V lost 2 bases, J lost 5 bases, and 8 bases lay in between. The CDR3 coding sequence is TGTGCTAGTGGTTTGCCGGCGGGAGATACGCAGTATTTT. Amino acid sequence: CASGLPAGDTQYF.

The chain carries TRBV4-2 and TRBJ1-4; D is unresolved. Deletions cut 5 bases from V and 4 bases from J, with 11 bases between. The CDR3 spans 14 residues. The germline V gene encodes CDR1 LGHNA and CDR2 YNFKEQ. The CDR3 protein is CASSNSASNEKLFF. In DNA form, the CDR3 reads TGTGCCAGCAGCAACTCGGCTAGTAATGAAAAACTGTTTTTT.

This clonotype showed up many times. Mismatch with germline at one junction end may stem from a read error. The V call is TRBV7-9, the J call TRBJ2-7; 7 positions agree with TRBD1. Germline V gene data show CDR1 as SEHNR and CDR2 as FQNEAQ (reference sequence). CDR3 length equals 13 residues. DNA of the CDR3: TGTGCCGGCAGGGACAGTGGTACCTACGAGCAGTACTTC. It encodes CAGRDSGTYEQYF.

The chain links TRBV6-6 to TRBJ2-7, with TRBD2 matching 16 bases. Losses at the gene ends were 0 bases for V and 2 bases for J; bases not matched to a gene: 4. CDR3 size: 18 residues. CDR1 is MNHNY and CDR2 is SVGAGI in the germline V gene (reference sequence). The CDR3 nucleotides are TGTGCCAGCAGTTACTCGTTCGGGACTAGCGGGAGGGCCTACGAGCAGTACTTC. As protein: CASSYSFGTSGRAYEQYF.

The chain has TRBV6-1 and TRBJ2-5; the D gene is possibly TRBD1 (7 bases). The CDR3 extends over 14 amino acids. Trimming removed 4 bases from V and 5 bases from J, with 14 bases in between. From germline, CDR1 is MNHNS and CDR2 SASEGT. CDR3 amino acids: CASSVQQGRETQYF. In DNA form, the CDR3 reads TGTGCCAGCAGTGTCCAACAGGGGAGGGAGACCCAGTACTTC.

In this sample, this clonotype turned up a few times. V and J are TRBV20-1 and TRBJ2-1; D gene ambiguous. V was clipped by 4 bases and J by 4 bases, with 5 bases between them. The CDR3 has 11 residues. Germline-derived CDR1 and CDR2 are DFQATT and SNEGSKA (reference sequence). This CDR3 reads CSAILYNEQFF. For the CDR3, the DNA is TGCAGTGCTATTTTATACAATGAGCAGTTCTTC.

A few counts support this clonotype. One end of the junction varies from germline; a read error may be responsible. This rearrangement joins TRBV28 to TRBJ2-4, with D uncertain. This CDR3 contains 14 residues. Germline V gene data show CDR1 as MDHEN and CDR2 as SYDVKM. The chain's CDR3 is CVSSPPTPKNIQYF. The CDR3, as DNA: TGTGTCAGCAGTCCCCCGACTCCCAAAAACATTCAGTACTTC.

CDR3 nucleotides: TGTGCCAGCAGTTACCGAGCACAGAGCTCTGGAAACACCATATATTTT. Residues: CASSYRAQSSGNTIYF. The rearrangement uses TRBV6-2 or TRBV6-3 and TRBJ1-3; no clear D gene. Germline V gene sequence: CDR1 MNHEY, CDR2 SVGEGT. The length of the CDR3 is 16 residues. The V gene lost 2 bases and the J gene lost 0 bases, with 11 bases spanning the gap.

This clonotype was counted at least ten times. The V gene is TRBV12-3 or TRBV12-4, the J gene TRBJ2-1, with 13 bases aligning to TRBD2. The CDR3 extends over 17 amino acids. Trimming at V came to 5 bases and at J to 0 bases, leaving 4 bases not matched to a gene. The CDR3 DNA reads as TGTGCCAGCAGTGGACTAGCGGGGGCAAGCTCCTACAATGAGCAGTTCTTC. The encoded protein is CASSGLAGASSYNEQFF.

The chain has TRBV9 and TRBJ2-2; D might be TRBD1 or TRBD2, each matching 5 bases. CDR1 and CDR2 from the germline V gene are SGDLS and YYNGEE. V lost 0 bases to trimming and J lost 5 bases, with 11 bases between them. This CDR3 region has 15 residues. CDR3 coding DNA: TGTGCCAGCAGCGTAGGGGGACGTCCAACCGGGGAGCTGTTTTTT. Encoded protein: CASSVGGRPTGELFF.

There are many counts of this clonotype. The rearrangement uses TRBV7-9 and TRBJ2-3; D is perhaps TRBD2 (5 bases). Germline V lookup: CDR1 SEHNR, CDR2 FQNEAQ (reference sequence). This CDR3 contains 14 residues. Trimming pared 4 bases from V and 2 bases from J, leaving 10 bases between. The CDR3 coding sequence is TGTGCCAGCAGCTCGCAGGACTTCACAGATACGCAGTATTTT. It is translated as CASSSQDFTDTQYF.

There are a few counts of this clonotype. J is TRBJ1-1 and V is TRBV10-3; maybe TRBD1 (5 bases). Trimming cost V 2 bases and J 5 bases, with 12 bases left between them. The V gene's germline CDR1 is ENHRY and CDR2 SYGVKD. CDR3 length equals 14 residues. CDR3 protein: CAISEGIEGTEAFF. CDR3 coding DNA: TGTGCCATCAGTGAGGGGATAGAGGGGACTGAAGCTTTCTTT.

This clonotype was picked up many times. The chain carries TRBV7-2 and TRBJ1-1; a weak D match, TRBD1 (5 bases). CDR1 and CDR2 (germline): SGHTA, FQGNSA. Deletions cut 3 bases from V and 4 bases from J, with 12 bases between. The CDR3 covers 14 residues. CDR3 in amino acids: CASSFLNQGTEAFF. The CDR3 DNA is TGTGCCAGCAGCTTCCTGAATCAGGGCACTGAAGCTTTCTTT.

This clonotype was counted between two and nine times. The chain combines TRBV2 with TRBJ1-3; 9 bases line up with TRBD1. Germline V gives CDR1 SNHLY, CDR2 FYNNEI. The CDR3 runs to 16 residues. The J segment lost 4 bases and the V segment lost 4 bases, leaving 8 bases of the junction unmatched. The CDR3 loop reads CASSGTGTGSGNTIYF. The CDR3 DNA sequence: TGTGCCAGCAGTGGAACCGGGACAGGGTCCGGAAACACCATATATTTT.

Notes on this clonotype: Just one base apart from a much larger clone, this may be a read error. The chain employs TRBV2 and TRBJ2-1; D perhaps matches TRBD2 (6 bases). CDR1 and CDR2 (germline): SNHLY, FYNNEI. The V gene lost 5 bases and the J gene lost 6 bases, with 20 bases spanning the gap. CDR3 length: 16 amino acids. This chain's CDR3 is CASSKLSGGVCNEQFF. CDR3 sequence (DNA): TGTGCCAGCAGTAAACTAAGCGGAGGGGTCTGCAATGAGCAGTTCTTC.

The chain recombines TRBV29-1 with TRBJ2-2; D is ambiguous. CDR1 and CDR2 (germline): SQVTM, ANQGSEA. Trimming cost V 0 bases and J 4 bases, with 0 bases left between them. The CDR3 consists of 11 residues. Here the CDR3 reads CSVEDTGELFF. In DNA form, the CDR3 reads TGCAGCGTTGAAGACACCGGGGAGCTGTTTTTT.

CDR3: CASGGQGSFYGYTF. For the CDR3, the DNA is TGTGCCAGCGGTGGACAGGGTTCATTCTATGGCTACACCTTC. This chain uses TRBV6-4 with TRBJ1-2; 8 nucleotides agree with TRBD1. The length of the CDR3 is 14 residues. V shed 8 bases, J shed 4 bases, and the junction held 9 bases outside the gene matches. Germline assignment: CDR1 MRHNA and CDR2 SNTAGT.